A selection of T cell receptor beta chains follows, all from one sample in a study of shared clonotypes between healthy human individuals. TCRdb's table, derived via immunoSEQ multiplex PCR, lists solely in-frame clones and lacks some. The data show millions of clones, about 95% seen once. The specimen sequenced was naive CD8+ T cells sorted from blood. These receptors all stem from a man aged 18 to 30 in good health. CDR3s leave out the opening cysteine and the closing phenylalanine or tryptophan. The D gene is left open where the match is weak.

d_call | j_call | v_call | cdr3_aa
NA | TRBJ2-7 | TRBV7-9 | ASSSMLGIYYEQY
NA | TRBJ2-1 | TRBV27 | ASSLSALNEQF
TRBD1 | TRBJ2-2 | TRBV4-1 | ASTGQGNGELF
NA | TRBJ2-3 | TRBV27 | ASSLTVAGTDTQY
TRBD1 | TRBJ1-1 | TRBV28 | ASSLGQGMNTEAF
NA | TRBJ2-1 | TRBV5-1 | ASSRVGDEQF
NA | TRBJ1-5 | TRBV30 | AWSDAQTLNQPQH
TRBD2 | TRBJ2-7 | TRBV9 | ASSVGTSFEQY
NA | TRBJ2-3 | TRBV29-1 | SVIHRGESTDTQY
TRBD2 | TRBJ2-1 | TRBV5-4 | ATRRAGSYEQF
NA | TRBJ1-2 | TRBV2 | ASMILRQGHGYT
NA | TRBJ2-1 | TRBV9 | ASSVAGRGNEQF
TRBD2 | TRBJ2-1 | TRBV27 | ASVAGMSSYNEQF
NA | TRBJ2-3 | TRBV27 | ASRAGDLGDTQY